This TCR beta chain was captured in a study of blood T cell repertoires in COVID-19. Overall study context: The study drew acute and convalescent COVID-19 samples from the United States, Italy and Spain.

The CDR3 consists of 18 residues. Germline V gene lookup returns CDR1 SGHNT and CDR2 YYREEE (reference sequence). With V trimmed by 4 bases and J by 1 base, 14 bases remained unmatched. The method was immunoSEQ multiplex PCR; TCRdb's version includes in-frame clones alone and lacks a portion of them. The sample holds approximately 260,000 clones, 85% seen once. V gene TRBV5-4 combines with J gene TRBJ1-1, with TRBD1 identical over 9 bases. This TCR derives from a woman aged 45-59 years who had been exposed to COVID-19. Input material: PBMCs or T cells enriched from blood (not recorded which). DNA of the CDR3: TGTGCCAGCAGCCCACCCCCCGGACAGGGGCGCTCGAACACTGAAGCTTTCTTT. This gives the protein CASSPPPGQGRSNTEAFF.